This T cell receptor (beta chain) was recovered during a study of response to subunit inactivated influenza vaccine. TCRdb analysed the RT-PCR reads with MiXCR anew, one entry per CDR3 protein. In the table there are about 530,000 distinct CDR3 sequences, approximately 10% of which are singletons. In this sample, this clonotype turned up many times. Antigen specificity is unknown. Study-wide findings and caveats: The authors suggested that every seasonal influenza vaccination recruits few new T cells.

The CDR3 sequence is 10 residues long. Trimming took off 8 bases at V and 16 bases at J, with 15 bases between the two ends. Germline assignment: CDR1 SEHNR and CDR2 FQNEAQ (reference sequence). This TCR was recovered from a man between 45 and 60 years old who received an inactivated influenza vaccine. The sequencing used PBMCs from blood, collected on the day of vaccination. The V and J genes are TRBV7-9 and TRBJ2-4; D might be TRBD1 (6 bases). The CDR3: CASDGGSLYF. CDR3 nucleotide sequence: TGTGCCAGCGATGGGGGCAGCCTATACTTC.